This T cell receptor beta chain is from a study of T cell repertoires in cytomegalovirus infection. Study summary: Public TCR beta signatures marked donors with CMV infection and the matching HLA. Study results and limitations: Identification of carriers of CMV plus the relevant HLA was performed using cumulative public TCR beta family frequency. HLA-C-restricted CMV-specific TCR beta clonotypes prevailed in the ex vivo response.

TCRdb reprocessed the reads with MiXCR, giving one entry per CDR3 protein. The sample includes around 740,000 distinct CDR3 sequences, approximately 40% of them seen just once. This clonotype came up a few times. What it binds is unknown. The sample consisted of PBMCs. The receptor was isolated from a human donor in good health (CMV status not recorded). Some clones in this sample may be carry-over from other donors' samples.

The CDR3 loop reads CASSTGDLSFYNEQFF. The DNA of the CDR3 is TGTGCCAGTAGCACAGGGGATTTAAGCTTTTACAATGAGCAGTTCTTC. The chain carries TRBV19 and TRBJ2-1, with 7 bases that match TRBD1. CDR3 size: 16 residues. The V and J ends lost 6 bases and 4 bases, in that order; junction bases with no gene match: 12. Germline CDR1 reads LNHDA; CDR2 reads SQIVND (reference sequence).